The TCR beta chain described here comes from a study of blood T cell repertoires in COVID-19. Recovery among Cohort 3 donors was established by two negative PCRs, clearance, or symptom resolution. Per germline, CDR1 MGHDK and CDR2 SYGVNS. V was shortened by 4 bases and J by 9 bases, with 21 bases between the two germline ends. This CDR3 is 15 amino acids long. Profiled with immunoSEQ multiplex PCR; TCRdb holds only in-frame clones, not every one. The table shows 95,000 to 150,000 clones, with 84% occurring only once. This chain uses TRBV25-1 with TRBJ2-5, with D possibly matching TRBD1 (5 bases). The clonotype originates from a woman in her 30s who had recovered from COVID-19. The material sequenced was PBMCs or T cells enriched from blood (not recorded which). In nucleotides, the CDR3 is TGTGCCAGCAGTGCCGGACACTTGGTGGGCCTCGCCCAGTACTTC. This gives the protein CASSAGHLVGLAQYF.